Each of the 13 T cell receptor beta chains below was sequenced from the same sample in a study of T cell responses to AZD1222 COVID-19 vaccine (TCRdb year 2021). Library creation used the immunoSEQ multiplex PCR assay. TCRdb limited this immuneACCESS table to in-frame rearrangements with V and J called. A share of clones is missing; checked studies link under half to unresolved V genes, and the rest is unexplained. The sample includes about 140,000 clones, with more than 85% observed a single time. The ten largest clones capture around 5% of the sample. Read against the paper, the sample's time point label means: baseline before first vaccination. The material sequenced was peripheral blood, taken on day 0 of AZD1222 vaccination. The receptors come from an adult in good health.

This clone was recorded once. The CDR3 reads CASSLFQDSPLHF. In nucleotides, the CDR3 is TGTGCCAGCAGCCTTTTTCAGGATTCACCCCTCCACTTT. V and J are TRBV12-3 or TRBV12-4 and TRBJ1-6; D gene uncertain. There are 13 residues in the CDR3. V lost 6 bases and J 8 bases, leaving 11 bases between the germline ends.

The gene calls are TRBV5-6 and TRBJ1-2, with a possible D match to TRBD1 (5 bases). This CDR3 comprises 16 residues. The V gene lost 4 bases and the J gene lost 0 bases, with 16 bases spanning the gap. Looked up from germline, CDR1 is SGHDT and CDR2 is YYEEEE. The chain's CDR3 is CASSPGGSLANYGYTF. The CDR3 DNA reads as TGTGCCAGCAGCCCCGGGGGATCGCTAGCTAACTATGGCTACACCTTC.

This chain links TRBV12-5 with TRBJ1-3; no firm D call. The germline V and J ends were trimmed by 0 bases and 2 bases, with 11 bases remaining between them. The CDR3 has 16 amino acids. Germline lookup yields CDR1 LGHNT and CDR2 FRNRAP. This CDR3 reads CASGLVVRGPGNTIYF. CDR3 coding DNA: TGTGCTAGTGGTTTGGTGGTAAGAGGTCCTGGAAACACCATATATTTT.

The rearrangement joins TRBV29-1 to TRBJ2-2; 11 bases align to TRBD1. The CDR3 consists of 16 residues. CDR1 is SQVTM and CDR2 is ANQGSEA in the germline V gene. With V trimmed by 6 bases and J by 3 bases, 9 bases remained unmatched. CDR3 sequence (DNA): TGCAGCGTGGGGAAACCGGGACAGGGGGACACCGGGGAGCTGTTTTTT. Encoded protein: CSVGKPGQGDTGELFF.

This chain connects TRBV2 to TRBJ2-2, with D perhaps TRBD2 (6 bases). The CDR3 is 15 amino acids. V lost 6 bases and J lost 5, with 16 bases in between. The germline CDR1 and CDR2 sequences are SNHLY and FYNNEI. CDR3 sequence (DNA): TGTGCCAGCAGCTCCGGGACTCAGAGGACCGGGGAGCTGTTTTTT. This translates into CASSSGTQRTGELFF. Full variable domain (outside the CDR3, taken from reference TRBV2 and TRBJ2-2): EPEVTQTPSHQVTQMGQEVILRCVPISNHLYFYWYRQILGQKVEFLVSFYNNEISEKSEIFDDQFSVERPDGSNFTLKIRSTKLEDSAMYFCASSSGTQRTGELFFGEGSRLTVL.

The chain couples TRBV30 to TRBJ2-3; the D is unclear. Trimming removed 2 bases from V and 1 base from J, with 4 bases in between. The CDR3 totals 12 residues. Germline assignment: CDR1 GTSNPN and CDR2 SVGIG (reference sequence). The CDR3 DNA is TGTGCCTGGAGTACGGGCACAGATACGCAGTATTTT. Protein: CAWSTGTDTQYF.

This clone has only a few counts. The chain couples TRBV6-5 to TRBJ1-2; D is ambiguous. Trimming took off 6 bases at V and 7 bases at J, with 9 bases between the two ends. The CDR3 consists of 11 residues. CDR1 and CDR2 from the germline V gene are MNHEY and SVGAGI. The CDR3 DNA sequence: TGTGCCAGCAGCGCGCAGGCTGGCTACACCTTC. Its protein is CASSAQAGYTF.

This chain joins TRBV18 and TRBJ1-2; D is undetermined. Germline CDR1 reads KGHSH; CDR2 reads LQKENI. CDR3 length equals 13 residues. V was cut by 2 bases and J by 6 bases, with 10 bases left in between. The CDR3 loop is CASSPFTDDGYTF. The CDR3 DNA sequence: TGTGCCAGCTCACCATTCACGGACGATGGCTACACCTTC. The complete variable domain, with remaining parts taken from reference TRBV18 and TRBJ1-2, reads NAGVMQNPRHLVRRRGQEARLRCSPMKGHSHVYWYRQLPEEGLKFMVYLQKENIIDESGMPKERFSAEFPKEGPSILRIQQVVRGDSAAYFCASSPFTDDGYTFGSGTRLTVV.

This rearrangement joins TRBV5-4 to TRBJ1-3; TRBD1 matches at 9 bases. The length of the CDR3 is 14 residues. Unmatched junction bases numbered 6, after V lost 4 bases and J lost 7 bases. Germline loops: CDR1 SGHNT, CDR2 YYREEE (reference sequence). The CDR3 coding sequence is TGTGCCAGCAGCCCGGACAGGGGTCGGAACACCATATATTTT. It codes for CASSPDRGRNTIYF. Variable domain in full (rest from reference TRBV5-4 and TRBJ1-3): ETGVTQSPTHLIKTRGQQVTLRCSSQSGHNTVSWYQQALGQGPQFIFQYYREEENGRGNFPPRFSGLQFPNYSSELNVNALELDDSALYLCASSPDRGRNTIYFGEGSWLTVV.

This chain links TRBV4-2 with TRBJ2-5, with D unresolved. The CDR3 runs 17 residues. Deletions cut 6 bases from V and 7 bases from J, with 27 bases between. Germline V gives CDR1 LGHNA, CDR2 YNFKEQ. The CDR3 DNA follows: TGTGCCAGCAGTCCTAGGTCCGGCCGGCCGTCAGTGGGGACCCAGTACTTC. It encodes CASSPRSGRPSVGTQYF.

This chain connects TRBV7-9 to TRBJ1-1; D not resolved. V dropped 1 base and J dropped 5 bases, with 17 bases sitting between them. The CDR3 length is 16 residues. From germline, CDR1 is SEHNR and CDR2 FQNEAQ (reference sequence). In DNA, the CDR3 is TGTGCCAGCAGCTTAGGGCGAGGGAGCGAGAGAACTGAAGCTTTCTTT. Its translation: CASSLGRGSERTEAFF.

V gene TRBV25-1 combines with J gene TRBJ2-2; D may be TRBD1 (5 bases). The V end was cut by 8 bases, the J end by 0 bases, with 13 bases between. Germline lookup yields CDR1 MGHDK and CDR2 SYGVNS. The CDR3 spans 15 residues. The CDR3 coding sequence is TGTGCCAGCTCCCTGGAAGGGGCGAACACCGGGGAGCTGTTTTTT. It encodes CASSLEGANTGELFF.

This clone was detected once. In nucleotides, the CDR3 is TGTGCCAGCAGCCGCTGGAATCATTGGCTAGCGGGGGCGAACACCGGGGAGCTGTTTTTT. It translates to CASSRWNHWLAGANTGELFF. This chain joins TRBV5-4 and TRBJ2-2, with 10 bases matching TRBD2. J gave up 0 bases and V 4 bases, and 15 bases lay outside the gene matches. Germline values: CDR1 SGHNT, CDR2 YYREEE (reference sequence). The CDR3 is 20 amino acids.